The 32 T cell receptor beta chains below all came from one sample that was sequenced in a study of PD-1 blockade in classical Hodgkin lymphoma. No patient escaped relapse after autologous stem cell transplantation, and brentuximab vedotin exposure varied. Only in-frame clones appear in the TCRdb table, and some are missing; sequencing was by immunoSEQ multiplex PCR. The sample consists of roughly 40,000 clones, more than 75% of them appearing once. This specimen consisted of peripheral blood mononuclear cells (PBMCs), obtained at baseline. The receptors were gathered from a human donor with classical Hodgkin lymphoma.

The genes are TRBV6-1 and TRBJ1-2; D is possibly TRBD1 (5 bases). Germline-derived CDR1 and CDR2 are MNHNS and SASEGT. The V end lost 10 bases, the J end lost 8 bases, and 23 bases lay between the germline ends. The CDR3 has 14 amino acids. For the CDR3, the DNA is TGTGCCACTCTACAGGACCCCGTGTCGTTGGGCTACACCTTC. Amino acids: CATLQDPVSLGYTF.

The chain couples TRBV6-5 to TRBJ2-2, with D uncertain. Per germline, CDR1 MNHEY and CDR2 SVGAGI. The length of the CDR3 is 15 residues. The germline V and J ends were trimmed by 2 bases and 6 bases, with 13 bases remaining between them. This chain's CDR3 is CASSYTPGSAGELFF. CDR3 nucleotide sequence: TGTGCCAGCAGTTACACCCCTGGTTCGGCCGGGGAGCTGTTTTTT.

The chain recombines TRBV4-2 with TRBJ2-2; 11 bases are a match to TRBD2. CDR3 size: 17 residues. Germline V gives CDR1 LGHNA, CDR2 YNFKEQ. V gave up 4 bases and J gave up 1 base; unmatched junction bases: 5. CDR3: CASSRISGRGNTGELFF. CDR3 bases: TGTGCCAGCAGCCGCATTAGCGGGAGGGGGAACACCGGGGAGCTGTTTTTT.

In DNA, the CDR3 is TGTGCCAGCAGTTACTCCTCCTACGAGCAGTACTTC. Protein: CASSYSSYEQYF. This chain uses TRBV6-6 with TRBJ2-7; D not resolved. Per the germline V gene, CDR1 is MNHNY and CDR2 is SVGAGI (reference sequence). This CDR3 spans 12 amino acids. V was pared by 0 bases and J by 0 bases, with 0 bases between.

This clone was recorded a few times. CDR3 region: CASTEWGHGNYGYTF. CDR3 bases: TGTGCCAGCACCGAATGGGGCCACGGAAACTATGGCTACACCTTC. This chain joins TRBV6-1 and TRBJ1-2; D may be TRBD1 (5 bases). V shed 7 bases and J shed 2 bases, with 17 bases lying between them. The CDR3 spans 15 residues. Per germline, CDR1 MNHNS and CDR2 SASEGT.

The gene calls are TRBV7-9 and TRBJ2-5; the D gene is possibly TRBD2 (6 bases). CDR1 SEHNR and CDR2 FQNEAQ come from the germline V gene (reference sequence). This CDR3 region has 16 residues. Trimming shortened V by 1 base and J by 4 bases, and 16 bases separated the two germline ends. Here the CDR3 DNA reads TGTGCCAGCAGCTTAGGGGGGACTCGAACACGAGAGACCCAGTACTTC. This encodes CASSLGGTRTRETQYF. The full variable domain, in which reference TRBV7-9 and TRBJ2-5 provide the parts outside the CDR3, is DTGVSQNPRHKITKRGQNVTFRCDPISEHNRLYWYRQTLGQGPEFLTYFQNEAQLEKSRLLSDRFSAERPKGSFSTLEIQRTEQGDSAMYLCASSLGGTRTRETQYFGPGTRLLVL.

This clone appeared a single time. The rearrangement joins TRBV9 to TRBJ2-5; D is tentatively TRBD1 or TRBD2 (5 bases each). Trimming took 0 bases from V and 4 from J, leaving 7 bases between them. This CDR3 has 13 residues. Germline V gives CDR1 SGDLS, CDR2 YYNGEE. In DNA, the CDR3 is TGTGCCAGCAGCGTAGGAGGGGCAGAGACCCAGTACTTC. This sequence encodes CASSVGGAETQYF.

The chain carries TRBV5-8 and TRBJ1-1; D unclear. Looked up from germline, CDR1 is SGHTS and CDR2 is YDEGEE. V was clipped by 1 base and J by 2 bases, with 12 bases between them. The CDR3 extends over 15 amino acids. The CDR3 loop reads CASSLWEGGNTEAFF. The CDR3 region has the DNA TGTGCCAGCAGCTTGTGGGAGGGAGGTAACACTGAAGCTTTCTTT.

The chain uses TRBV6-5 and TRBJ2-7, with D perhaps matching TRBD1 (6 bases). There are 14 residues in the CDR3. CDR1 is MNHEY, CDR2 SVGAGI, per germline. Trimming removed 3 bases from V and 6 bases from J, with 15 bases in between. CDR3 sequence reads: CASSYMQGKGEQYF. CDR3 sequence (DNA): TGTGCCAGCAGTTATATGCAGGGGAAAGGCGAGCAGTACTTC.

The chain has TRBV5-6 and TRBJ2-7; D is tentatively TRBD1 or TRBD2 (5 bases each). V was shortened by 6 bases and J by 0 bases, with 16 bases between the two germline ends. The CDR3 covers 15 residues. Per the germline V gene, CDR1 is SGHDT and CDR2 is YYEEEE. The CDR3 sequence: CASTSRGESSYEQYF. In DNA, the CDR3 is TGTGCCAGCACCTCTCGGGGCGAAAGCTCCTACGAGCAGTACTTC. The full variable domain, completed using reference TRBV5-6 and TRBJ2-7, is DAGVTQSPTHLIKTRGQQVTLRCSPKSGHDTVSWYQQALGQGPQFIFQYYEEEERQRGNFPDRFSGHQFPNYSSELNVNALLLGDSALYLCASTSRGESSYEQYFGPGTRLTVT.

The chain links TRBV5-8 to TRBJ1-4, with D unclear. Germline V gene sequence: CDR1 SGHTS, CDR2 YDEGEE. The V end was cut by 4 bases, the J end by 0 bases, with 10 bases between. The CDR3 is 15 residues long. The CDR3 loop reads CASSPEFATNEKLFF. The CDR3 bases are TGTGCCAGCAGCCCGGAGTTTGCAACTAATGAAAAACTGTTTTTT.

J is TRBJ1-3 and V is TRBV19; 9 nucleotides line up with TRBD1. The CDR3 runs 18 residues. V dropped 3 bases and J dropped 3; count of bases not matched to a gene: 12. Per germline, CDR1 LNHDA and CDR2 SQIVND (reference sequence). The CDR3 loop reads CASSIFRRDRDVGNTIYF. The CDR3 DNA follows: TGTGCCAGTAGTATTTTCCGCCGGGACAGGGATGTTGGAAACACCATATATTTT.

The CDR3 DNA sequence: TGTGCCAGCAGCTCACAGGGGGCTTCTGGCGGGCAGCCCCAGCATTTT. It specifies CASSSQGASGGQPQHF. V gene TRBV11-2 combines with J gene TRBJ1-5; TRBD1 matches at 9 bases. V lost 4 bases to trimming and J lost 7 bases; unmatched junction nucleotides: 11. In germline, CDR1 is SGHAT, CDR2 FQNNGV. The CDR3 extends over 16 amino acids.

The J gene is TRBJ2-1, the V gene TRBV25-1; TRBD1 matches 9 bases. The ends lost 4 bases at V and 4 bases at J; junction bases unmatched: 8. The CDR3 contains 16 residues. Germline assignment: CDR1 MGHDK and CDR2 SYGVNS. DNA of the CDR3: TGTGCCAGCAGTGGACACAGGGGGCCATGGTACAATGAGCAGTTCTTC. Translated: CASSGHRGPWYNEQFF.

The V gene is TRBV4-1, the J gene TRBJ1-2, with D hard to call. Germline V gives CDR1 MGHRA, CDR2 YSYEKL. V gave up 2 bases and J gave up 0 bases, with 22 bases separating them. This CDR3 has 19 amino acids. The CDR3 spells CASSQTRDVRWMPNYGYTF. CDR3 bases: TGCGCCAGCAGCCAAACGAGGGATGTCAGGTGGATGCCTAACTATGGCTACACCTTC.

V is TRBV10-3 and J is TRBJ2-2, with D possibly being TRBD2 (6 bases). CDR3 length: 13 residues. V was trimmed by 6 bases and J by 6 bases, leaving 11 bases between them. Per germline, CDR1 ENHRY and CDR2 SYGVKD. The CDR3 sequence: CAIRTSFAGELFF. CDR3 sequence (DNA): TGTGCCATCAGGACTAGTTTCGCCGGGGAGCTGTTTTTT.

The rearrangement links TRBV5-1 to TRBJ1-2; 9 bases map to TRBD1. Losses at the gene ends were 0 bases for V and 8 bases for J; bases not matched to a gene: 5. Germline CDR1 is SGHRS and CDR2 is YFSETQ. The CDR3 loop spans 14 amino acids. As DNA, the CDR3 is TGCGCCAGCAGCTTGGCCACAGGGGGCTACGGCTACACCTTC. Translation: CASSLATGGYGYTF.

Only a few counts were recorded for this clone. V and J are TRBV9 and TRBJ2-7, with 8 bases that match TRBD1. J lost 2 bases, V lost 4 bases, and 5 bases had no gene match. The germline CDR1 and CDR2 sequences are SGDLS and YYNGEE. The CDR3 consists of 14 residues. CDR3 DNA: TGTGCCAGCAGCCCCCGGACAGGGACCTACGAGCAGTACTTC. This sequence encodes CASSPRTGTYEQYF.

The V call is TRBV10-3, the J call TRBJ2-5; tentatively, D is TRBD1 (5 bases). Trimming removed 3 bases from V and 4 bases from J, with 12 bases in between. This CDR3 has 14 amino acids. Per germline, CDR1 ENHRY and CDR2 SYGVKD. CDR3 DNA sequence: TGTGCCATCAGTGAACAGGAAAGGGGAGAGACCCAGTACTTC. Translated, it gives CAISEQERGETQYF.

The V and J genes are TRBV10-3 and TRBJ2-7; D may be TRBD1 (6 bases). Germline V gene lookup returns CDR1 ENHRY and CDR2 SYGVKD. This CDR3 comprises 13 residues. Trimming left V 7 bases short and J 2 bases short, with 12 bases between. As DNA, the CDR3 is TGTGCCATCACCACCCAGGGGACCTACGAGCAGTACTTC. The encoded protein is CAITTQGTYEQYF.

The chain has TRBV5-5 and TRBJ2-1; D unclear. V lost 4 bases to trimming and J lost 7 bases, with 21 bases between them. Germline V gene lookup returns CDR1 SGHKS and CDR2 YYEKEE (reference sequence). The CDR3 consists of 16 residues. The CDR3 region is CASSPRARHELNEQFF. The CDR3 nucleotides are TGTGCCAGCAGCCCCCGGGCCAGGCATGAATTGAATGAGCAGTTCTTC.

Here the CDR3 DNA reads TGTGCCAGCAGCTTAGCGGCGTTAGCGGAAAACACCGGGGAGCTGTTTTTT. Translated, it gives CASSLAALAENTGELFF. The J gene is TRBJ2-2, the V gene TRBV7-6, with D tentatively TRBD2 (6 bases). This CDR3 has 17 residues. Between the trimmed V and J ends, which lost 0 bases and 2 bases, there was a span of 13 bases. Germline lookup yields CDR1 SGHVS and CDR2 FNYEAQ.

The genes are TRBV30 and TRBJ2-5; D perhaps matches TRBD2 (5 bases). Germline V gives CDR1 GTSNPN, CDR2 SVGIG (reference sequence). There are 15 residues in the CDR3. V was shortened by 2 bases and J by 4 bases, with 17 bases between the two germline ends. Here the CDR3 DNA reads TGTGCCTGGAGTCGGTCGGGGATAAGGATAGAGACCCAGTACTTC. Its protein is CAWSRSGIRIETQYF. The full variable domain, its missing parts supplied by reference TRBV30 and TRBJ2-5, is SQTIHQWPATLVQPVGSPLSLECTVEGTSNPNLYWYRQAAGRGLQLLFYSVGIGQISSEVPQNLSASRPQDRQFILSSKKLLLSDSGFYLCAWSRSGIRIETQYFGPGTRLLVL.

The count of this clone is one. The chain employs TRBV2 and TRBJ2-2; D gene ambiguous. Germline V lookup: CDR1 SNHLY, CDR2 FYNNEI. V lost 5 bases and J lost 6, with 7 bases in between. There are 12 residues in the CDR3. The CDR3: CASSPTAGELFF. The CDR3, as DNA: TGTGCCAGCAGTCCTACTGCCGGGGAGCTGTTTTTT.

The genes are TRBV28 and TRBJ1-1; a weak D match, TRBD1 (5 bases). The CDR3 is 15 residues long. CDR1 is MDHEN, CDR2 SYDVKM, per germline. Trimming left V 2 bases short and J 0 bases short, with 10 bases between. Written as DNA, the CDR3 is TGTGCCAGCAGTTTAGGGGGACCCTTGAACACTGAAGCTTTCTTT. The encoded protein is CASSLGGPLNTEAFF.

The count of this clone is one. The chain recombines TRBV7-8 with TRBJ2-7; D uncertain. Germline values: CDR1 SGHVS, CDR2 FQNEAQ. V lost 3 bases and J lost 0, with 9 bases in between. The CDR3 is made up of 14 amino acids. The CDR3 DNA follows: TGTGCCAGCAGCTTCGACGACTTCTCCTACGAGCAGTACTTC. Its protein product is CASSFDDFSYEQYF.

V gene TRBV5-6 combines with J gene TRBJ2-7; 10 bases agree with TRBD2. Germline V CDR1 and CDR2: SGHDT, YYEEEE. This CDR3 spans 16 amino acids. Trimming removed 6 bases from V and 4 bases from J; junction bases left unmatched: 13. The CDR3 loop reads CASNPTLAGEGYEQYF. CDR3 coding DNA: TGTGCCAGCAACCCTACTCTAGCGGGAGAAGGTTACGAGCAGTACTTC.

The chain links TRBV29-1 to TRBJ1-5; maybe TRBD1 (6 bases). CDR1 SQVTM and CDR2 ANQGSEA come from the germline V gene. Deletions cut 0 bases from V and 7 bases from J, with 16 bases between. This CDR3 spans 15 amino acids. The CDR3 DNA sequence: TGCAGCGTTGAAGATGCACAGGGTAAACGACAGCCCCAGCATTTT. Translated: CSVEDAQGKRQPQHF. Using reference TRBV29-1 and TRBJ1-5 for the parts outside the CDR3, the full variable domain is SAVISQKPSRDICQRGTSLTIQCQVDSQVTMMFWYRQQPGQSLTLIATANQGSEATYESGFVIDKFPISRPNLTFSTLTVSNMSPEDSSIYLCSVEDAQGKRQPQHFGDGTRLSIL.

The chain employs TRBV7-3 and TRBJ2-7, with D uncertain. V lost 1 base to trimming and J lost 0 bases, with 10 bases between them. The germline gives CDR1 SGHTA, CDR2 FQGTGA. The CDR3 is made up of 15 amino acids. DNA for the CDR3: TGTGCCAGCAGCTTAATACCAGGAGCCTCCTACGAGCAGTACTTC. This encodes CASSLIPGASYEQYF.

This chain links TRBV28 with TRBJ2-2; 9 bases agree with TRBD1. Trimming at V came to 6 bases and at J to 7 bases, leaving 18 bases not matched to a gene. This CDR3 region has 18 residues. Germline values: CDR1 MDHEN, CDR2 SYDVKM. The CDR3 protein is CASSPIPGTGFRVGELFF. As DNA, the CDR3 is TGTGCCAGCAGCCCTATCCCCGGGACAGGGTTCCGTGTCGGGGAGCTGTTTTTT.

The chain is built from TRBV19 and TRBJ1-5, with D tentatively TRBD1 (5 bases). This CDR3 has 12 residues. Germline V gene sequence: CDR1 LNHDA, CDR2 SQIVND (reference sequence). The ends were cut back, 6 bases at V and 7 bases at J, with 10 bases in the middle. The CDR3 coding sequence is TGTGCCAGTAGGGGGCCGGGACAGCCCCAGCATTTT. This gives the protein CASRGPGQPQHF. The variable domain in full, with the rest retrieved from reference TRBV19 and TRBJ1-5, is DGGITQSPKYLFRKEGQNVTLSCEQNLNHDAMYWYRQDPGQGLRLIYYSQIVNDFQKGDIAEGYSVSREKKESFPLTVTSAQKNPTAFYLCASRGPGQPQHFGDGTRLSIL.

V and J are TRBV19 and TRBJ1-5; unclear D gene. Germline CDR1 LNHDA, CDR2 SQIVND (reference sequence). Deletions cut 4 bases from V and 3 bases from J, with 19 bases between. This CDR3 is built from 17 residues. The CDR3 region is CASSKGEAQGFNQPQHF. CDR3 nucleotides: TGTGCCAGTAGTAAAGGCGAAGCCCAAGGATTCAATCAGCCCCAGCATTTT.